This is a list of T cell receptor beta chains from one sample in a study of neurological immune-mediated disorders. One entry per CDR3 protein, called by TCRdb with MiXCR from the 5' RACE reads. The table includes under 50,000 distinct CDR3 sequences, around 13% detected once. The material sequenced was PBMCs. The receptors here all came from a male donor with HTLV-1-associated myelopathy (HAM/TSP). The CDR3 runs from the conserved cysteine through the conserved F or W. A D gene is named only where the DNA matches it firmly. Only part of the rows carry a size: once, few, many, or a class if the clone is expanded.

v_gene	j_gene	d_gene	abundance	CDR3aa	CDR3nt
TRBV16	TRBJ1-6	.	many	CASSQGRENAPLHF	TGTGCCAGCAGCCAAGGCAGGGAGAATGCACCCCTCCACTTT
TRBV2	TRBJ1-5	.	many	CASRLQRFSNQPQHF	TGTGCCAGCAGACTACAGAGATTTAGCAATCAGCCCCAGCATTTT
TRBV7-2	TRBJ2-7	.	many	CASSLVDLSYEQYF	TGTGCCAGCAGCTTAGTAGATCTCTCCTACGAGCAGTACTTC
TRBV20-1	TRBJ2-7	TRBD1	.	CSARLGQSSYEQYF	TGCAGTGCTAGATTGGGACAGAGCTCCTACGAGCAGTACTTC
TRBV3-1	TRBJ1-2	.	many	CASSRGDSGGGYTF	TGTGCCAGCAGCCGAGGGGACTCCGGCGGTGGCTACACCTTC
TRBV5-1	TRBJ1-1	.	many	CPGPAGLNTEAFF	TGCCCCGGGCCCGCGGGCCTGAACACTGAAGCTTTCTTT
TRBV7-2	TRBJ2-7	TRBD2	.	CASSLSSGVFYEKYF	TGTGCCAGCAGCCTATCTAGCGGGGTATTCTACGAGAAGTACTTC
TRBV12-3/TRBV12-4	TRBJ1-3	TRBD1	.	CASRSGYPGQGAFGNTIYF	TGTGCCAGCAGATCAGGTTATCCGGGACAGGGGGCTTTTGGAAACACCATATATTTT
TRBV4-2	TRBJ1-2	.	many	CASSQVDSYGYTF	TGTGCCAGCAGCCAAGTGGATTCGTATGGCTACACCTTC
TRBV10-2	TRBJ2-7	TRBD2	.	CACSQTSGIYEQYF	TGTGCCTGCAGCCAGACTAGCGGCATCTACGAGCAGTACTTC
TRBV3-1	TRBJ2-7	.	many	CASATGTSTYEQYF	TGTGCCAGCGCGACCGGGACTTCAACCTACGAGCAGTACTTC
TRBV29-1	TRBJ2-1	TRBD1	many	CSGWTGGSGNEQFF	TGCAGCGGATGGACAGGGGGCTCTGGAAATGAGCAGTTCTTC
TRBV7-2	TRBJ1-2	TRBD1	many	CASSFTGDYGYTF	TGTGCCAGCAGCTTTACAGGGGACTATGGCTACACCTTC
TRBV5-1	TRBJ2-7	TRBD2	many	CASSSLAGYEQYF	TGCGCCAGCAGCTCCCTAGCGGGGTACGAGCAGTACTTC
TRBV29-1	TRBJ2-1	.	many	CSVGEGGESSEQFF	TGCAGCGTTGGGGAGGGGGGGGAGTCTAGTGAGCAGTTCTTC
TRBV2	TRBJ2-1	TRBD1	many	CASSFGGQEQFF	TGTGCCAGCAGTTTTGGGGGACAGGAGCAGTTCTTC
TRBV20-1	TRBJ1-3	TRBD1	many	CSARDQGVGGNTIYF	TGCAGTGCTAGAGATCAGGGCGTAGGGGGCAACACCATATATTTT
TRBV7-2	TRBJ1-5	TRBD1	many	CASSLEGRGIQPQHF	TGTGCCAGCAGCTTAGAAGGCAGGGGGATTCAGCCCCAGCATTTT
TRBV12-3/TRBV12-4	TRBJ2-7	.	few	CASSSVRGTEQYF	TGTGCCAGCAGTTCCGTCAGGGGAACCGAGCAGTACTTC
TRBV12-3/TRBV12-4	TRBJ2-2	TRBD2	many	CASSWLAGVHGELFF	TGTGCCAGCAGTTGGCTAGCGGGGGTGCACGGGGAGCTGTTTTTT
TRBV12-3/TRBV12-4	TRBJ2-6	.	many	CASRGMIGANVLTF	TGTGCCAGCAGGGGGATGATTGGGGCCAACGTCCTGACTTTC
TRBV7-9	TRBJ1-1	TRBD1	medium-sized	CASSPDRAAEAFF	TGTGCCAGCAGCCCGGACAGGGCGGCTGAAGCTTTCTTT
TRBV7-2	TRBJ1-5	.	many	CASSLARLGLGQPQHF	TGTGCCAGCAGCTTAGCGCGTCTGGGGCTGGGGCAGCCCCAGCATTTT
TRBV7-9	TRBJ1-1	.	few	CASSGGDTEAFF	TGTGCCAGCAGCGGCGGAGACACTGAAGCTTTCTTT
TRBV6-5	TRBJ2-7	.	many	CASSYGTGRTYEQYF	TGTGCCAGCAGTTACGGAACGGGCAGGACCTACGAGCAGTACTTC
TRBV5-1	TRBJ2-3	.	many	CASSSTGGPKYF	TGCGCCAGCAGCTCAACCGGGGGGCCTAAGTATTTT
TRBV7-9	TRBJ2-7	TRBD1	many	CASSPRGPYEQYF	TGTGCCAGCAGCCCCAGGGGGCCCTACGAGCAGTACTTC
TRBV7-2	TRBJ2-5	TRBD1	many	CASSLDRGRQETQYF	TGTGCCAGCAGTTTGGACAGGGGGCGGCAAGAGACCCAGTACTTC
TRBV20-1	TRBJ2-1	.	.	CSARCGYNEQFF	TGCAGTGCTAGGTGTGGGTACAATGAGCAGTTCTTC